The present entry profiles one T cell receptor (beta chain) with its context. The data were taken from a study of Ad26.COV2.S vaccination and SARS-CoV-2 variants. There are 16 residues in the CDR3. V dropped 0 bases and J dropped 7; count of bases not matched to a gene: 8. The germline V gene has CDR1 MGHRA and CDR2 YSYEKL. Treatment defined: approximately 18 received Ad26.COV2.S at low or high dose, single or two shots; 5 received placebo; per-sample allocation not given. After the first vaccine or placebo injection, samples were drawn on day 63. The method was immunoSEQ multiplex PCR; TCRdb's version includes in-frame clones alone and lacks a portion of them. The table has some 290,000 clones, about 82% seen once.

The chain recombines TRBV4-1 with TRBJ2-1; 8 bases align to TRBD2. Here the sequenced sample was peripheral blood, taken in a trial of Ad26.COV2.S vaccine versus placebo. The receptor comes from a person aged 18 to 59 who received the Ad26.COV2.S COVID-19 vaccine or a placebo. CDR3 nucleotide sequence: TGCGCCAGCAGCCAAGATGGTCCCAGCGGGGGTAATGAGCAGTTCTTC. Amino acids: CASSQDGPSGGNEQFF.